This T cell receptor (beta chain) was captured in a study of cytomegalovirus exposure and HLA in healthy donors. PCR primers comprised 60 Vbeta and 13 Jbeta primers. This table comes from immunoSEQ multiplex PCR, and its TCRdb copy is limited to in-frame clones, with some not included. The sample has under 150,000 clones; 82% are singletons. CDR3 size: 15 residues. Trimming took 5 bases from V and 6 from J; bases not matched to a gene: 9. The germline CDR1 and CDR2 sequences are GTSNPN and SVGIG (reference sequence). This clonotype originated in a male donor in good health and CMV-seronegative. This chain connects TRBV30 to TRBJ2-3, with 12 positions matching TRBD2. Sequenced material: PBMCs. Here the CDR3 reads CAWCRASGRGDTQYF. Written as DNA, the CDR3 is TGTGCCTGGTGTCGGGCTAGCGGGAGGGGGGATACGCAGTATTTT.